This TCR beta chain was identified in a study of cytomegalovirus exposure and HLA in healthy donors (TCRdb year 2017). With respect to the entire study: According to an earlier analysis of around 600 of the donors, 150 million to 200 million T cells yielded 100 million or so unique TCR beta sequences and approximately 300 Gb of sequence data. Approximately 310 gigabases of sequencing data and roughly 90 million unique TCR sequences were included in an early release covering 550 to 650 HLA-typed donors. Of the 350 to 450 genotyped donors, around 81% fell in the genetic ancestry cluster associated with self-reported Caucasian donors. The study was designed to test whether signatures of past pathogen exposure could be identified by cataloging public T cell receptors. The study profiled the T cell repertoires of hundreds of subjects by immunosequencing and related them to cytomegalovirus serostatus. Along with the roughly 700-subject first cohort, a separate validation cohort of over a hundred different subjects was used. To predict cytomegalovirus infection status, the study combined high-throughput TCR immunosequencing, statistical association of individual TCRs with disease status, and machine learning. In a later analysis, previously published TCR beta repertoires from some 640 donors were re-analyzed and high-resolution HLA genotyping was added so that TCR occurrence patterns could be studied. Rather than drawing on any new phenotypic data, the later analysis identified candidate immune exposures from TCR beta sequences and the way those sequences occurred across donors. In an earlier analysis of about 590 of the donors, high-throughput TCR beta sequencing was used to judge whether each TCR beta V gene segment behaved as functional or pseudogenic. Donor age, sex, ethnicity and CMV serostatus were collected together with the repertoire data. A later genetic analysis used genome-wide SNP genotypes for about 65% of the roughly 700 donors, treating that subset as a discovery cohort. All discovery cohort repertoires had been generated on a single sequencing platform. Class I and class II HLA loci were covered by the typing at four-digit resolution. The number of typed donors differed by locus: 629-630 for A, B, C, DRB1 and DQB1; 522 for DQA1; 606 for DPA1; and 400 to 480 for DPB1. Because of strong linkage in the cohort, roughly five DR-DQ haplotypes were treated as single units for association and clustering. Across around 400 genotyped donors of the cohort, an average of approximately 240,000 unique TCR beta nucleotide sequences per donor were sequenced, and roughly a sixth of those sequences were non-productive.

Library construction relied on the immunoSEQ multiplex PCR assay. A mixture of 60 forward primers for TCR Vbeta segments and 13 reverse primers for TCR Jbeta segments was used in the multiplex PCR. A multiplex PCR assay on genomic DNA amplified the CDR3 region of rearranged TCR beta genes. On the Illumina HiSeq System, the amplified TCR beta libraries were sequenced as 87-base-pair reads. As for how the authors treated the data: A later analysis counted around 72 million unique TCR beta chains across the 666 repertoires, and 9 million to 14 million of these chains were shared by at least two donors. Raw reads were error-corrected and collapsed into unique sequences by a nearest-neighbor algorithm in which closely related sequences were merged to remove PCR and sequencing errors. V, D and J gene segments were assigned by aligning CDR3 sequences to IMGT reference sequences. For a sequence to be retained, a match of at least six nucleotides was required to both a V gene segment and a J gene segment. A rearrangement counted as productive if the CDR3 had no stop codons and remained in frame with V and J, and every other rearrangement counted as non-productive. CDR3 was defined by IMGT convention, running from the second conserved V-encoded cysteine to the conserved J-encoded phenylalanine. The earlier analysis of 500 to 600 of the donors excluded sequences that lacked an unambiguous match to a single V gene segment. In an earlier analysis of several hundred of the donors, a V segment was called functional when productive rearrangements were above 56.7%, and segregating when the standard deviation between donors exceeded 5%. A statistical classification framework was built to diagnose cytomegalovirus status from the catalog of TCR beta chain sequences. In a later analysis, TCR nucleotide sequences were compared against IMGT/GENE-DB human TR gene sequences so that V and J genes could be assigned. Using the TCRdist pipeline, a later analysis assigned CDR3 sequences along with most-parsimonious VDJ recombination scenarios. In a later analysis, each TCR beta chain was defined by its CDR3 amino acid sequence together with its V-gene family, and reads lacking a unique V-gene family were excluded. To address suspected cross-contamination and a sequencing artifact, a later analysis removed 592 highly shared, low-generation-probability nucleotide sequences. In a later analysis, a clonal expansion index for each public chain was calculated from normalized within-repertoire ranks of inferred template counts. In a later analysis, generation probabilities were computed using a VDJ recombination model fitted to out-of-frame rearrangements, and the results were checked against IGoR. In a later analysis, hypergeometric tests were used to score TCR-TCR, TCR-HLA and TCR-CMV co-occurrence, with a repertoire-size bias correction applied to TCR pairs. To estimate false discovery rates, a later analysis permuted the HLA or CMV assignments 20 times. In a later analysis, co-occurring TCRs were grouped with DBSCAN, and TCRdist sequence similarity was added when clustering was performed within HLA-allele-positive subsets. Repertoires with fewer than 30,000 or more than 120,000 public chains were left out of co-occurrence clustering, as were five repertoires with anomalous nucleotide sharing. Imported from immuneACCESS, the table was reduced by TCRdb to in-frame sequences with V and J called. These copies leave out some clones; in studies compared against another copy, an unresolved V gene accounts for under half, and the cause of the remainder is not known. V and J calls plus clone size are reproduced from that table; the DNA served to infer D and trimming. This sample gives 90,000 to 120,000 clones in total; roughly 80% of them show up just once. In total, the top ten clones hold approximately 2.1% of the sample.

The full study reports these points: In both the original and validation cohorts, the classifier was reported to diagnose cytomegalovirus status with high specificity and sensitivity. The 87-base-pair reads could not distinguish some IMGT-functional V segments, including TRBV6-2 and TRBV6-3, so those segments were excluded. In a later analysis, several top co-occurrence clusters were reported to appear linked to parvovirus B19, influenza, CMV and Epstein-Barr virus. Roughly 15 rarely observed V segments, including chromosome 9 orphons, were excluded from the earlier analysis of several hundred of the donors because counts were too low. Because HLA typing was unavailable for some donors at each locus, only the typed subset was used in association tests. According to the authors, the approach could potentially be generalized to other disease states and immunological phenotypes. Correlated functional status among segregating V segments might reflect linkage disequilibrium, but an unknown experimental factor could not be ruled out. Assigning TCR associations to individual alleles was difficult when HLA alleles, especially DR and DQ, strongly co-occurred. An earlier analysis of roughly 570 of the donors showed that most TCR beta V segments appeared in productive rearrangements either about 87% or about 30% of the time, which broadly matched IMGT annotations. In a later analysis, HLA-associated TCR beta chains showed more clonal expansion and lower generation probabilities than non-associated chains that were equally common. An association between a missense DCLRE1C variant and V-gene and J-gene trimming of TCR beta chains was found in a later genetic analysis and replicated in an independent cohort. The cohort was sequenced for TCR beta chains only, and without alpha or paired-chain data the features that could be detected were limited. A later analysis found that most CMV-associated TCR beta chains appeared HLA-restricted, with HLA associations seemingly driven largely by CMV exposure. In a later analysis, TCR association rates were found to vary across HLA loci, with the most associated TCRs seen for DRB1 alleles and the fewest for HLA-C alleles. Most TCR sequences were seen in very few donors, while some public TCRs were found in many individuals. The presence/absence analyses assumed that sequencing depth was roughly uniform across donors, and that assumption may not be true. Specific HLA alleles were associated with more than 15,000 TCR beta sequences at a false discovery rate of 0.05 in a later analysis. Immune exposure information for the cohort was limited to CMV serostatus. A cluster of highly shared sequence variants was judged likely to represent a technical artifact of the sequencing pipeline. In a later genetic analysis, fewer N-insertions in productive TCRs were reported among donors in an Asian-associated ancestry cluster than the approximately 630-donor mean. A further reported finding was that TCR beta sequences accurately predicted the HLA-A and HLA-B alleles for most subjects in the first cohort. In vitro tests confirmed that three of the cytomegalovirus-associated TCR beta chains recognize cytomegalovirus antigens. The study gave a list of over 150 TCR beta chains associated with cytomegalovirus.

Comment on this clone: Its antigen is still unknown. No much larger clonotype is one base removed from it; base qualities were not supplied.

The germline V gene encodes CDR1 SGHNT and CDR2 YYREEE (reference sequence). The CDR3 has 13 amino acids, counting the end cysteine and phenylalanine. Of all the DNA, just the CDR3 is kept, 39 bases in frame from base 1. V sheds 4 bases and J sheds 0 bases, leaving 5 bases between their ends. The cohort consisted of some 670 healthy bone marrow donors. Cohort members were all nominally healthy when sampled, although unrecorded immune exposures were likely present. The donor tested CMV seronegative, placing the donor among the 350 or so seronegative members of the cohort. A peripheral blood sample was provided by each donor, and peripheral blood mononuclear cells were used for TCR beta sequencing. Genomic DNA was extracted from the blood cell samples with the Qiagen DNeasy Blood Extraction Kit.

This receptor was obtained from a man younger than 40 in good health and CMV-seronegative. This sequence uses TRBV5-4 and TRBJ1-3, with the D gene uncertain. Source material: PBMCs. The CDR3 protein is CASSPSSGNTIYF. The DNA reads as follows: TGTGCCAGCAGCCCCAGCTCTGGAAACACCATATATTTT.